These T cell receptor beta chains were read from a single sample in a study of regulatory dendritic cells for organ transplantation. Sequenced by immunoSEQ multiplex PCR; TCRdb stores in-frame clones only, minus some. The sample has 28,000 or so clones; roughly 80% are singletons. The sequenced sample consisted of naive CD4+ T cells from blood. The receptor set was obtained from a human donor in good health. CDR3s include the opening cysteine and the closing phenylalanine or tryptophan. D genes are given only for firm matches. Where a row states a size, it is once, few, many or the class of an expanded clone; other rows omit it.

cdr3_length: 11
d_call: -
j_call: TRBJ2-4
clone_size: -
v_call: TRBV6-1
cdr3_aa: CASRQEGIQYF
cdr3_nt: TGTGCCAGCAGACAGGAGGGCATTCAGTACTTC

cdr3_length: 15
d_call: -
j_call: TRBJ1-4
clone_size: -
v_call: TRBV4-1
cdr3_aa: CASSQDTGRKEKLFF
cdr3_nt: TGCGCCAGCAGCCAAGATACGGGGAGGAAGGAAAAACTGTTTTTT

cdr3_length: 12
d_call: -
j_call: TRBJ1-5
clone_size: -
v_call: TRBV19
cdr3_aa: CASTYSNQPQHF
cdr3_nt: TGTGCCAGCACCTATAGCAATCAGCCCCAGCATTTT

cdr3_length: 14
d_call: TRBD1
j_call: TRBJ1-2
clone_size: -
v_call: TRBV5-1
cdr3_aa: CASSLPGQGYGYTF
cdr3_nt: TGCGCCAGCAGCTTGCCGGGACAGGGGTATGGCTACACCTTC

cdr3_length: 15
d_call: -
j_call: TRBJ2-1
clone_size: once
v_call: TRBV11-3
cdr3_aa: CASSLGRTRYNEQFF
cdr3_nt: TGTGCCAGCAGCTTAGGTAGGACACGCTACAATGAGCAGTTCTTC

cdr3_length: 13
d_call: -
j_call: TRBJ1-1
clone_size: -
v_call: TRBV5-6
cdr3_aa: CASSFPWNTEAFF
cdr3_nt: TGTGCCAGCAGCTTCCCGTGGAACACTGAAGCTTTCTTT

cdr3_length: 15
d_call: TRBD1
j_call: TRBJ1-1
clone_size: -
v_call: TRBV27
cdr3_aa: CASSLLTGGRTEAFF
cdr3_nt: TGTGCCAGCAGTTTATTGACAGGGGGCAGGACTGAAGCTTTCTTT

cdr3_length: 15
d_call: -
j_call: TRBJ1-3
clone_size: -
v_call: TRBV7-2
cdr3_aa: CASSLRSPSGNTIYF
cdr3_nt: TGTGCCAGCAGCTTGAGGAGTCCCTCTGGAAACACCATATATTTT

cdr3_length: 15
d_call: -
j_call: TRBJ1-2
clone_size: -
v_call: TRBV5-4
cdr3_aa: CASSFHNQNNYGYTF
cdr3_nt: TGTGCCAGCAGCTTTCACAATCAAAATAACTATGGCTACACCTTC

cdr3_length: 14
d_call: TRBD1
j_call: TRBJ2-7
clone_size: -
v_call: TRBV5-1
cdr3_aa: CASSLGQGGIEQYF
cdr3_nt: TGCGCCAGCAGCCTCGGACAGGGGGGGATAGAGCAGTACTTC

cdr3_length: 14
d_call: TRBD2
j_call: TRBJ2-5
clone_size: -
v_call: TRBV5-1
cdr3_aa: CASTRGEGGETQYF
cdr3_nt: TGCGCCAGCACCCGGGGGGAGGGAGGAGAGACCCAGTACTTC

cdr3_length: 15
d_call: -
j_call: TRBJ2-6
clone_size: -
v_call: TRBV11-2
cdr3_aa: CASSLTGTGANVLTF
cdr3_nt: TGTGCCAGCAGCTTAACAGGGACCGGGGCCAACGTCCTGACTTTC

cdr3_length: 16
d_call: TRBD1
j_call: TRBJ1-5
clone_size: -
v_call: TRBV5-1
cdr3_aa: CASSFTRTGDNQPQHF
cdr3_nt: TGCGCCAGCAGCTTCACCCGGACAGGGGACAATCAGCCCCAGCATTTT

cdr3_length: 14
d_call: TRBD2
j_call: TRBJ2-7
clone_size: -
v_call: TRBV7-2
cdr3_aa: CASSSDSGGYEQYF
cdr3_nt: TGTGCCAGCAGCTCCGACTCGGGGGGCTACGAGCAGTACTTC

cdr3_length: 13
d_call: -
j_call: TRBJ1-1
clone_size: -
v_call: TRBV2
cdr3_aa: CASRLGEAFRAFF
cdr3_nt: TGTGCCAGCAGGCTCGGTGAGGCCTTTCGAGCTTTCTTT

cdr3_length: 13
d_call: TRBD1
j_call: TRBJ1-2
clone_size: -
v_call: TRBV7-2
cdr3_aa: CASSFYRGDGYTF
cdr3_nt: TGTGCCAGCAGCTTTTACAGGGGAGATGGCTACACCTTC

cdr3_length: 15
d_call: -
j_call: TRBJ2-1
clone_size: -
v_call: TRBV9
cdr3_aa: CASSVEQVTYNEQFF
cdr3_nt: TGTGCCAGCAGCGTTGAACAGGTAACCTACAATGAGCAGTTCTTC

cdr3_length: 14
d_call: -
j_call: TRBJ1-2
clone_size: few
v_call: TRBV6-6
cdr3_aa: CASSYRRGEYGYTF
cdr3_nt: TGTGCCAGCAGTTACCGCAGGGGCGAGTATGGCTACACCTTC

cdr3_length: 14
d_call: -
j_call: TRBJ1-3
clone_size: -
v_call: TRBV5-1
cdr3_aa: CASSLGTSGNTIYF
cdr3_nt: TGCGCCAGCAGCCTGGGGACATCCGGAAACACCATATATTTT

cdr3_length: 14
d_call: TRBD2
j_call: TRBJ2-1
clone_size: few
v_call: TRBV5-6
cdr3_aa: CASSRPAGGNEQFF
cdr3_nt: TGTGCCAGCAGCCGGCCGGCGGGGGGGAATGAGCAGTTCTTC

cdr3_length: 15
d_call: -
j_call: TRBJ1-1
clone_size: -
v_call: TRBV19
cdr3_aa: CATSFRGALNTEAFF
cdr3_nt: TGTGCCACATCCTTCCGCGGGGCCTTGAACACTGAAGCTTTCTTT

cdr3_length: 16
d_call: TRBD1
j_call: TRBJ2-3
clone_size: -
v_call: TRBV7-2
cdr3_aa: CASSLADRASTDTQYF
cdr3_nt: TGTGCCAGCAGCTTAGCCGACAGGGCCAGCACAGATACGCAGTATTTT

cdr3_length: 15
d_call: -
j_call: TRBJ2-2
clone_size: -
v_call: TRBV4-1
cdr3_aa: CASSQHSTNTGELFF
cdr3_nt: TGCGCCAGCAGCCAACACAGTACTAACACCGGGGAGCTGTTTTTT

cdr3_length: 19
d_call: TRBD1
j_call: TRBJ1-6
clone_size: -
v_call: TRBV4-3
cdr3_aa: CASSQNTGTDKGANSPLHF
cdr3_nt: TGCGCCAGCAGCCAGAACACCGGGACAGATAAAGGGGCAAATTCACCCCTCCACTTT

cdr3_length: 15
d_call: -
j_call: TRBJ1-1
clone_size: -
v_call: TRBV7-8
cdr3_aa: CASSLFGGLNTEAFF
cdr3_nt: TGTGCCAGCAGCTTATTCGGGGGACTGAACACTGAAGCTTTCTTT

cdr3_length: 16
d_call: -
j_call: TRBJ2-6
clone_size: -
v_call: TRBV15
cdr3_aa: CATSRDPGVGANVLTF
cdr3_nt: TGTGCCACCAGCAGAGATCCCGGGGTCGGGGCCAACGTCCTGACTTTC

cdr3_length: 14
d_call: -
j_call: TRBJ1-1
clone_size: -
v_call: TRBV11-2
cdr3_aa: CASSLDRTGTEAFF
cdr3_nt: TGTGCCAGCAGCTTAGATCGAACAGGCACTGAAGCTTTCTTT

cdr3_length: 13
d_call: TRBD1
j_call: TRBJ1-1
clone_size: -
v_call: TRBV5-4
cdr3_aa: CASSRQGGTEAFF
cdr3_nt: TGTGCCAGCAGCCGACAGGGCGGCACTGAAGCTTTCTTT

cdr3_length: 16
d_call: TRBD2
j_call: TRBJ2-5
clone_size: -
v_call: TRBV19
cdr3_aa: CASSDVGGPQGETQYF
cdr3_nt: TGTGCCAGTAGTGACGTGGGAGGGCCACAAGGGGAGACCCAGTACTTC

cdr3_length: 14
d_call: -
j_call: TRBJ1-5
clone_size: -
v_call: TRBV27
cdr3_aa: CASSLGQNNQPQHF
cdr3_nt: TGTGCCAGCAGTTTAGGTCAGAACAATCAGCCCCAGCATTTT

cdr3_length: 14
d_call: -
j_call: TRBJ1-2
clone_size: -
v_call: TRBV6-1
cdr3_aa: CASSTFEYSYGYTF
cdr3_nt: TGTGCCAGCAGTACCTTTGAGTACAGCTATGGCTACACCTTC

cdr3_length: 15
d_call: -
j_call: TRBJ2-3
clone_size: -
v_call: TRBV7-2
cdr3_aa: CASSLASGLTDTQYF
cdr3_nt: TGTGCCAGCAGCTTAGCGAGCGGACTAACGGATACGCAGTATTTT

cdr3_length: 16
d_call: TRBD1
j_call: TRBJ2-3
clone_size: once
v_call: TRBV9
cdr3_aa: CASSVTRTGGTDTQYF
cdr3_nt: TGTGCCAGCAGCGTAACGAGGACAGGGGGTACAGATACGCAGTATTTT

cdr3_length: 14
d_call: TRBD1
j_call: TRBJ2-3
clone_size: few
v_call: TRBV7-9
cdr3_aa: CASSFTGVGDTQYF
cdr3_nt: TGTGCCAGCAGCTTTACAGGGGTTGGAGATACGCAGTATTTT

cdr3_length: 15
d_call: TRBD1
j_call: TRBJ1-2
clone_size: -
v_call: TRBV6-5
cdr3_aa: CASSGRTGGDYGYTF
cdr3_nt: TGTGCCAGCAGTGGCAGGACAGGGGGCGACTATGGCTACACCTTC

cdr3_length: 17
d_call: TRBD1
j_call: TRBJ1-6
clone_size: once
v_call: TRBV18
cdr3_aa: CASSQGQASSYNSPLHF
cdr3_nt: TGTGCCAGCTCACAAGGACAGGCTAGCTCCTATAATTCACCCCTCCACTTT

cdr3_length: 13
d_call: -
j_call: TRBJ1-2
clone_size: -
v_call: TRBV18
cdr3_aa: CASSNVQGYGYTF
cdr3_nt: TGTGCCAGCTCAAACGTCCAGGGCTATGGCTACACCTTC

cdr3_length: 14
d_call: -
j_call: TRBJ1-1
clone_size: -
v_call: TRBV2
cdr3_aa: CASRAGSLNTEAFF
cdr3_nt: TGTGCCAGCAGGGCCGGGAGCTTGAACACTGAAGCTTTCTTT

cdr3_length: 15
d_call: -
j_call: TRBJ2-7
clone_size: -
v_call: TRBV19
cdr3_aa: CASSRYEGRSYEQYF
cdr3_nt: TGTGCCAGTAGTCGTTACGAGGGAAGGTCCTACGAGCAGTACTTC

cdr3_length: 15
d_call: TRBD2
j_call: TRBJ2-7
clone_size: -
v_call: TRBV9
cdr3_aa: CASSVEAGPSYEQYF
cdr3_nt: TGTGCCAGCAGCGTAGAAGCGGGGCCCTCCTACGAGCAGTACTTC

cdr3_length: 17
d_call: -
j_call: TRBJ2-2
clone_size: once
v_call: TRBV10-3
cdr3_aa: CAISEFGRYTASGKLFF
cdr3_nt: TGTGCCATCAGTGAGTTTGGCCGCTACACAGCGTCCGGGAAGCTGTTTTTT

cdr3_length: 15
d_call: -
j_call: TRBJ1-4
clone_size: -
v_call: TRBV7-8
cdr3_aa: CASSPRAATNEKLFF
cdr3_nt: TGTGCCAGCAGCCCCAGGGCCGCAACTAATGAAAAACTGTTTTTT

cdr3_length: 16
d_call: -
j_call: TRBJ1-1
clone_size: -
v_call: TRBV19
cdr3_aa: CASSIAGQNMNTEAFF
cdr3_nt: TGTGCCAGTAGTATAGCCGGACAGAACATGAACACTGAAGCTTTCTTT

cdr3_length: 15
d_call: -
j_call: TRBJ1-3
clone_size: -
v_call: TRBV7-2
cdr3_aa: CASSLSRSSGNTIYF
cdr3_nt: TGTGCCAGCAGCTTAAGTCGCAGCTCTGGAAACACCATATATTTT

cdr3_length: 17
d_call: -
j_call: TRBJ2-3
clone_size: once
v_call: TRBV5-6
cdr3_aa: CASSLPSGRHTSDTQYF
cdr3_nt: TGTGCCAGCAGCTTGCCCTCAGGGCGTCATACTTCAGATACGCAGTATTTT

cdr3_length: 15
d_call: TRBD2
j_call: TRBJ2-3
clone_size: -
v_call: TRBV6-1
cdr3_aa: CASSLGEGRTDTQYF
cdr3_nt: TGTGCCAGCAGCCTAGGGGAGGGGAGAACAGATACGCAGTATTTT

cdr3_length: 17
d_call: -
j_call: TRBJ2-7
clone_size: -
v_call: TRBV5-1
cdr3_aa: CASSFTTGGLVYYEQYF
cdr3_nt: TGCGCCAGCAGCTTTACTACGGGGGGCCTGGTGTACTACGAGCAGTACTTC

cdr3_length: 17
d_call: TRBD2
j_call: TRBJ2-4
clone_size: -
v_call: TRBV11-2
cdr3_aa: CASSVRTSGGLLNIQYF
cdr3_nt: TGTGCCAGCAGCGTGCGGACTAGCGGGGGGTTGTTGAACATTCAGTACTTC

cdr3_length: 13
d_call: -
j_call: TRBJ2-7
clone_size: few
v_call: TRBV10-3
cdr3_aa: CAISDPGWGEQYF
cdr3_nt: TGTGCCATCAGTGACCCGGGATGGGGCGAGCAGTACTTC

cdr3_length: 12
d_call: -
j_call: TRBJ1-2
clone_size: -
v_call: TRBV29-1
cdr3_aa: CSVSSSGDGYTF
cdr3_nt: TGCAGCGTTTCCTCTTCAGGGGATGGCTACACCTTC

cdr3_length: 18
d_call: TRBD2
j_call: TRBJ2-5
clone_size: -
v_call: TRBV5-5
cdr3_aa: CASSLRGLAGGLEETQYF
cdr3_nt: TGTGCCAGCAGCTTGAGGGGACTAGCGGGGGGGCTGGAAGAGACCCAGTACTTC

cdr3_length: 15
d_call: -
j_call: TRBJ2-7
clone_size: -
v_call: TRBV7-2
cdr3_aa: CASSLEVTGVGEQYF
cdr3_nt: TGTGCCAGCAGCTTAGAGGTGACAGGAGTGGGGGAGCAGTACTTC

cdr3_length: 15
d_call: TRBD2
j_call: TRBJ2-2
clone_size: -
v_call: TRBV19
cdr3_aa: CASSRGLANTGELFF
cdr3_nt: TGTGCCAGTAGTAGGGGACTAGCGAACACCGGGGAGCTGTTTTTT

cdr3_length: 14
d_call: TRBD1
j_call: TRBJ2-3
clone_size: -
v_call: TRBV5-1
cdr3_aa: CASTSRDRGDTQYF
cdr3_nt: TGCGCCAGCACCTCCCGGGACAGGGGGGATACGCAGTATTTT

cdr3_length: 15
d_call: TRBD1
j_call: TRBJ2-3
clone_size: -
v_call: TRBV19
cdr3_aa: CASRDRGRGTDTQYF
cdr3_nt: TGTGCCAGTAGGGACAGGGGGCGCGGCACAGATACGCAGTATTTT